Below are 14 T cell receptor beta chains sequenced from a single sample in a study of blood T cell repertoires in COVID-19. The assay was immunoSEQ multiplex PCR, and TCRdb's table has in-frame clones only and misses some. The sample consists of approximately 200,000 clones, approximately 91% of them appearing once. Sequencing was done on a sample of peripheral blood. Receptor source: a man in his 70s with active or convalescent COVID-19.

The gene calls are TRBV10-3 and TRBJ1-2, with D perhaps TRBD1 (6 bases). The CDR3 length is 14 residues. V lost 10 bases and J 5 bases, leaving 20 bases between the germline ends. CDR1 ENHRY and CDR2 SYGVKD come from the germline V gene. Written as DNA, the CDR3 is TGTGCCACCTCCAATGGGCAGGGGATATATGGCTACACCTTC. Its translation is CATSNGQGIYGYTF.

This chain joins TRBV30 and TRBJ2-5, with TRBD2 matching over 14 bases. The germline CDR1 and CDR2 sequences are GTSNPN and SVGIG (reference sequence). With 1 base clipped from V and 3 bases from J, the junction kept 4 bases outside the gene matches. The CDR3 has 16 amino acids. DNA of the CDR3: TGTGCCTGGAGTGCCCTGGGACTAGCGGGGGAAGAGACCCAGTACTTC. It codes for CAWSALGLAGEETQYF. Complete variable domain (other parts from reference TRBV30 and TRBJ2-5): SQTIHQWPATLVQPVGSPLSLECTVEGTSNPNLYWYRQAAGRGLQLLFYSVGIGQISSEVPQNLSASRPQDRQFILSSKKLLLSDSGFYLCAWSALGLAGEETQYFGPGTRLLVL.

The J gene is TRBJ1-6, the V gene TRBV19, with 9 bases identical to TRBD1. The germline CDR1 and CDR2 sequences are LNHDA and SQIVND (reference sequence). Losses at the gene ends were 4 bases for V and 10 bases for J; bases not matched to a gene: 5. The CDR3 runs to 14 residues. CDR3 in DNA: TGTGCCAGTAGTACGACAGGGGGAGGCTCACCCCTCCACTTT. This sequence encodes CASSTTGGGSPLHF.

The rearrangement joins TRBV18 to TRBJ2-1; 8 nucleotides agree with TRBD1. Germline V gene sequence: CDR1 KGHSH, CDR2 LQKENI. The CDR3 is 13 amino acids. Trimming cost V 6 bases and J 9 bases; bases outside gene matches: 7. The CDR3 DNA sequence: TGTGCCAGCTCCCAGGGGGCGCAGGGTGAGCAGTTCTTC. Encoded protein: CASSQGAQGEQFF.

The chain carries TRBV28 and TRBJ1-2; 10 nucleotides agree with TRBD1. V lost 3 bases to trimming and J lost 5 bases; unmatched junction nucleotides: 9. The CDR3 consists of 16 residues. Germline V gene sequence: CDR1 MDHEN, CDR2 SYDVKM. The CDR3 DNA reads TGTGCCAGCAGTTTGGGGGGACAGGGGACGGATTATGGCTACACCTTC. Protein product: CASSLGGQGTDYGYTF.

The J gene is TRBJ1-6, the V gene TRBV28; TRBD1 is a possible D gene (6 bases). Trimming took off 7 bases at V and 0 bases at J, with 10 bases between the two ends. This CDR3 comprises 15 residues. CDR1 and CDR2 (germline): MDHEN, SYDVKM. CDR3 DNA sequence: TGTGCCAGCAAAGAACAGGGCTCCTATAATTCACCCCTCCACTTT. As protein: CASKEQGSYNSPLHF.

Comments on this clone: Other DNA sequences in the same sample also yield this CDR3. The chain has TRBV28 and TRBJ1-5, with D uncertain. Trimming removed 9 bases at V and 0 bases at J, with 9 bases between. The CDR3 extends over 13 amino acids. In germline, CDR1 is MDHEN, CDR2 SYDVKM. The CDR3 DNA sequence: TGTGCCAGTCGGGGTGTTAGCAATCAGCCCCAGCATTTT. This encodes CASRGVSNQPQHF.

This clone appeared many times. The rearrangement joins TRBV25-1 to TRBJ2-5, with 7 bases aligning to TRBD2. In germline, CDR1 is MGHDK, CDR2 SYGVNS. The CDR3 contains 15 residues. V trimming: 4 bases; J trimming: 3 bases; junction bases outside the gene matches: 8. The CDR3 DNA is TGTGCCAGCAGTGGGTCCAGCGGGGCGAAAGAGACCCAGTACTTC. Protein sequence: CASSGSSGAKETQYF.

The chain joins TRBV28 to TRBJ1-1; 7 bases fit TRBD1. Trimming took 2 bases from V and 7 from J; bases not matched to a gene: 7. From germline, CDR1 is MDHEN and CDR2 SYDVKM. The CDR3 contains 14 residues. CDR3 loop: CASSLDRAEDEAFF. Here the CDR3 DNA reads TGTGCCAGCAGTTTAGACAGGGCGGAGGATGAAGCTTTCTTT.

The chain is built from TRBV28 and TRBJ2-1; no clear D gene. V was cut by 3 bases and J by 6 bases, with 12 bases left in between. Germline loops: CDR1 MDHEN, CDR2 SYDVKM. This CDR3 is 14 amino acids long. Written as DNA, the CDR3 is TGTGCCAGCAGTTTCGTAGGCAGGATCAATGAGCAGTTCTTC. The encoded protein is CASSFVGRINEQFF.

V gene TRBV4-3 combines with J gene TRBJ2-7, with no clear D. The CDR3 is 14 residues long. The V end was cut by 4 bases, the J end by 2 bases, with 12 bases between. Germline V lookup: CDR1 LGHNA, CDR2 YSLEER. The CDR3 DNA reads as TGCGCCAGCAGCCCAGATGGCACGACCTACGAGCAGTACTTC. This codes for CASSPDGTTYEQYF.

This clone has just one count. The rearrangement links TRBV28 to TRBJ1-1; 7 bases are shared with TRBD1. The J segment lost 7 bases and the V segment lost 6 bases, leaving 5 bases of the junction unmatched. CDR1 is MDHEN and CDR2 is SYDVKM in the germline V gene. CDR3 length: 12 amino acids. Here the CDR3 DNA reads TGTGCCAGCAGCCTGACAGGGTTTGAAGCTTTCTTT. Translating it yields CASSLTGFEAFF. The full variable domain, in which reference TRBV28 and TRBJ1-1 provide the parts outside the CDR3, is DVKVTQSSRYLVKRTGEKVFLECVQDMDHENMFWYRQDPGLGLRLIYFSYDVKMKEKGDIPEGYSVSREKKERFSLILESASTNQTSMYLCASSLTGFEAFFGQGTRLTVV.

CDR3 sequence reads: CATSTAQMGAGELFF. As DNA, the CDR3 is TGTGCCACCAGCACTGCTCAGATGGGCGCCGGGGAGCTGTTTTTT. The chain is built from TRBV15 and TRBJ2-2; D gene uncertain. V was pared by 4 bases and J by 6 bases, with 15 bases between. The length of the CDR3 is 15 residues. Germline CDR1 LNHNV, CDR2 YYDKDF (reference sequence).

The chain is built from TRBV15 and TRBJ2-2, with D tentatively TRBD1 (5 bases). Germline CDR1 and CDR2: LNHNV and YYDKDF (reference sequence). The ends were cut back, 3 bases at V and 0 bases at J, with 11 bases in the middle. The CDR3 is 16 residues long. The CDR3 sequence: CATSRVQGSNTGELFF. The CDR3 DNA sequence: TGTGCCACCAGCAGGGTGCAGGGATCGAACACCGGGGAGCTGTTTTTT.